The source of this T cell receptor (beta chain) is a study of CD8+ T cells in alopecia areata. About the research overall: Dosing spanned 6 to 18 months on tofacitinib, then 6 months off drug. Study-level findings and limits: Scalp samples also yield sequences from resident alphabeta T cells of normal skin. Lesional scalp displayed greater clonality than normal scalp, most notably in alopecia totalis/universalis.

The treatment is: oral pan-JAK inhibitor, 5-10 mg twice daily. Isolated RNA was reverse transcribed into cDNA used as the sequencing template. Measured with immunoSEQ multiplex PCR; TCRdb has only the in-frame clones, and not every one. Of roughly 230,000 clones in the sample, roughly 40% were seen once. Comments on this clone: The antigen is undetermined.

Germline CDR1 is SGHRS and CDR2 is YFSETQ. The ends were cut back, 0 bases at V and 7 bases at J, with 20 bases in the middle. The CDR3 extends over 17 amino acids. The TCR originated in a human donor with alopecia areata. Sequencing was performed on CD4+ T cells sorted from blood, taken between weeks 36 and 40, from a patient treated with tofacitinib. V and J are TRBV5-1 and TRBJ2-1; either TRBD1 or TRBD2 may fit D (5 bases each). The CDR3 region is CASSLAGPGRWGNEQFF. CDR3 nucleotide sequence: TGCGCCAGCAGCTTGGCCGGGCCAGGGAGATGGGGGAATGAGCAGTTCTTC.